This is a list of T cell receptor beta chains from one sample in a study of blood T cell repertoires in COVID-19. TCRdb's copy holds only in-frame clones and misses some; the assay was immunoSEQ multiplex PCR. Here the sample spans approximately 300,000 clones, roughly 90% being singletons. Sequencing was performed on PBMCs or T cells enriched from blood (not recorded which). The receptors originated from a woman aged 30 to 39 who had recovered from COVID-19. Each CDR3 is given with its conserved first and last residue. Not all rows give a size; the values are once, few, many and, for expanded clones, a class.

abundance | v_gene | CDR3aa
- | TRBV6-5 | CASSYGGLDQPQHF
- | TRBV27 | CASSFGQHYEQYF
- | TRBV6-4 | CASSEQGQENYNEQFF
- | TRBV4-1 | CASSQAPWTGNEKLFF
- | TRBV14 | CASSQGRLSGNTIYF
once | TRBV7-2 | CASSLDRDRPTYEQYF
- | TRBV14 | CASSHIGSGTYNEQFF
few | TRBV4-1 | CASSQVQGLSSYEQYF
once | TRBV19 | CASSIGGQGGRETQYF
- | TRBV7-6 | CASSLGRTDTEAFF
- | TRBV6-5 | CASTTTGSYQPQHF
few | TRBV19 | CASEPGTGGRGAEAFF
- | TRBV18 | CASSPRAGDRANEKLFF
- | TRBV19 | CASKRERATGELFF
- | TRBV6-5 | CASRKQGLDEAFF
- | TRBV7-9 | CASSLLRQGPNYGYTF
- | TRBV19 | CASSFGQGADEQYF
- | TRBV27 | CASSLSSTSGPSTDTQYF
- | TRBV6-5 | CASSSRSHYNSPLHF
- | TRBV28 | CASSFGGWNTEAFF
- | TRBV12-5 | CASGSPSTVHEQFF
- | TRBV7-2 | CASRPLAGVSNSPLHF
- | TRBV14 | CASSQMDKTGGWGMNTEAFF
- | TRBV7-3 | CASSSGLANEQFF
once | TRBV3-1/TRBV3-2 | CASSHAGQGSEKLFF
- | TRBV7-2 | CASRPTMTSGRTGEQFF
- | TRBV6-5 | CASSYSRGLDTEAFF
- | TRBV4-1 | CASSPLPGLGRDEQYF
- | TRBV6-2/TRBV6-3 | CASSLGGAAFSTDTQYF
- | TRBV11-2 | CASSFGQGEGYEQYF
few | TRBV4-2 | CASSQDDGWTSGARGEQFF
- | TRBV4-3 | CASSQDYGDLYNEQFF
- | TRBV20-1 | CSAIVGGPLHF
once | TRBV30 | CAWTFGTAPVSGYTF
- | TRBV27 | CASSWDRGTEAFF
once | TRBV11-2 | CASSLDGFGGNYGYTF
- | TRBV4-2 | CASSQAATNPVNEQFF
- | TRBV5-1 | CASSRDRTYNSPLHF
- | TRBV27 | CASSFWGRGRGEGYTF
- | TRBV28 | CASSPAPDYPFEQYF
once | TRBV11-3 | CASSLGTGTQYF
- | TRBV6-5 | CASSLTGVTEAFF
once | TRBV4-2 | CASSQETGVGSKNIQYF
- | TRBV11-1 | CASSFHYEQYF
- | TRBV27 | CASTGGADYGYTF
- | TRBV4-3 | CASSQDWRTGISPLHF
- | TRBV28 | CASRGLGLVRTGELFF
- | TRBV29-1 | CSVSRTGQETQYF
once | TRBV10-3 | CAIRSGEGEVDTQYF
- | TRBV27 | CASTPTGTGPYGYTF
- | TRBV19 | CASSIVSDLHYGYTF
once | TRBV12-3/TRBV12-4 | CASSQEEDTQYF
- | TRBV28 | CASSSPGSVMGETQYF
- | TRBV19 | CASKGLAEVTDTQYF